These 2 T cell receptor beta chains share one sample of origin, sequenced in a study of blood T cell repertoires in COVID-19 (dated by TCRdb to 2018 to 2021). Receptor amplification or capture employed the immunoSEQ multiplex PCR assay. TCRdb re-hosts the immuneACCESS table, in-frame sequences only. Its copies lack some clones; in the studies checked, an unresolved V gene accounts for under half of them, and the cause for the rest is not known. Present in this sample are around 150,000 clones, roughly 90% of which were seen just once. Roughly 4.8% of the sample is held by the ten biggest clonotypes. Sequencing input: peripheral blood. Receptors originate from a man aged 25-45 years with COVID-19, enrolled during active disease.

The rearrangement links TRBV11-2 to TRBJ1-1; TRBD1 is a possible D gene (5 bases). Germline V gene data show CDR1 as SGHAT and CDR2 as FQNNGV. Trimming removed 5 bases from V and 5 bases from J, with 15 bases in between. This CDR3 is 14 amino acids long. The CDR3 DNA reads TGTGCCAGCAGCACGGACGGCCGGGGGACTGAAGCTTTCTTT. Protein: CASSTDGRGTEAFF.

CDR3 coding DNA: TGTGCCAGCAGCTTGGGGGACAGGGATGAAAAACTGTTTTTT. This translates into CASSLGDRDEKLFF. The V call is TRBV5-4, the J call TRBJ1-4; 9 nucleotides align to TRBD1. The CDR3 length is 14 residues. V lost 0 bases, J lost 6 bases, and 0 bases stayed unmatched. The germline V gene has CDR1 SGHNT and CDR2 YYREEE (reference sequence).